A selection of T cell receptor beta chains follows, all from one sample in a study of PD-L1 blockade in urothelial cancer. Sequencing used immunoSEQ multiplex PCR; TCRdb keeps in-frame clones, though not all of them. In the table there are tens of thousands of clones, 80% to 90% of which are singletons. Sample: PBMCs, taken around atezolizumab (anti-PD-L1) treatment. The receptors come from an older man with urothelial cancer. The CDR3 runs from the conserved cysteine through the conserved F or W. The D gene is left open where the match is weak.

V gene	CDR3 length	D gene	J gene	CDR3 protein
TRBV10-2	15	TRBD1	TRBJ2-1	CASSSGTGGNNEQFF
TRBV6-4	14	TRBD2	TRBJ2-1	CASSEAGGRNEQFF
TRBV7-8	13	.	TRBJ1-3	CASSLFEGNTIYF
TRBV7-2	13	TRBD2	TRBJ2-7	CASSLPSGYEQYF
TRBV5-5	12	.	TRBJ2-1	CASGRSYNEQFF
TRBV7-2	13	.	TRBJ1-2	CASSLDSIYGYTF
TRBV7-9	15	.	TRBJ2-2	CASRPDSPNTGELFF
TRBV2	16	TRBD1	TRBJ1-3	CASSSGTGPTGNTIYF
TRBV18	13	TRBD1	TRBJ1-1	CASLTTGQGEAFF
TRBV14	16	TRBD1	TRBJ1-2	CASSRGQGAVNYGYTF
TRBV18	15	.	TRBJ2-5	CASSRLLGSQETQYF
TRBV11-2	11	.	TRBJ1-1	CASSSKFEAFF
TRBV10-3	15	.	TRBJ1-2	CAISESSGYNYGYTF
TRBV14	16	TRBD2	TRBJ2-1	CASSPVVGGSRNEQFF
TRBV30	13	.	TRBJ2-7	CAWSWDSAYEQYF
TRBV6-1	12	.	TRBJ2-7	CASSRSGYEQYF
TRBV10-3	17	.	TRBJ2-6	CAISVGGGGTGANVLTF
TRBV5-5	16	.	TRBJ1-3	CASSLGQVYSGNTIYF
TRBV5-4	15	TRBD1	TRBJ2-1	CASSLYRGPYNEQFF
TRBV5-1	15	TRBD2	TRBJ2-3	CASSLEAGDRDTQYF
TRBV5-5	16	.	TRBJ2-1	CASSLVAGLAFNEQFF
TRBV5-1	17	TRBD1	TRBJ2-2	CASSLPGQGTTPGKLFF
TRBV2	13	.	TRBJ1-1	CASSEARQGEAFF
TRBV7-2	15	.	TRBJ2-2	CASSLLASNTGELFF
TRBV19	14	.	TRBJ2-2	CASRPGHNTGELFF
TRBV28	18	TRBD1	TRBJ1-3	CASSLVYGTGGTGNTIYF
TRBV6-5	13	.	TRBJ2-7	CASSRLATYEQYF
TRBV25-1	18	TRBD2	TRBJ2-7	CASTQTSGTSLGSYEQYF
TRBV7-2	16	.	TRBJ2-7	CASSLDSGQGSYEQYF
TRBV4-2	18	TRBD2	TRBJ2-1	CASSQDTPGGSVANEQFF
TRBV7-2	14	.	TRBJ2-2	CASSSRRGGGELFF
TRBV19	15	TRBD2	TRBJ2-1	CASSIASGRVSEQFF
TRBV28	15	.	TRBJ1-2	CASSLPAGDVYGYTF
TRBV29-1	13	.	TRBJ2-3	CSVDNGGTDTQYF
TRBV20-1	11	.	TRBJ2-3	CRGGSTDTQYF
TRBV7-2	18	TRBD2	TRBJ2-5	CASNLGLAGGPVRETQYF
TRBV7-2	14	.	TRBJ1-2	CASSLGGGVHGYTF
TRBV5-5	14	.	TRBJ2-1	CASSYVAGNNEQFF
TRBV5-6	13	.	TRBJ2-1	CASSLAPGNEQFF
TRBV5-1	14	TRBD1	TRBJ1-2	CASSEGQGNYGYTF
TRBV6-5	14	.	TRBJ1-2	CASSPTGSNYGYTF